Each of the 16 T cell receptor beta chains below was sequenced from the same sample in a study of cytomegalovirus exposure and HLA in healthy donors. Vbeta (60) and Jbeta (13) primers were used in the PCR. Using immunoSEQ multiplex PCR, the repertoire was profiled, and TCRdb retains in-frame clones only, with some absent. Of roughly 200,000 clones in the sample, less than 90% were seen once. Source material: PBMCs. The receptors come from a woman aged 30 to 39 in good health and CMV-seronegative.

V usage is TRBV19 and J usage is TRBJ2-3; D is possibly TRBD1 (5 bases). The V gene's germline CDR1 is LNHDA and CDR2 SQIVND (reference sequence). V lost 10 bases and J 6 bases, leaving 17 bases between the germline ends. This CDR3 spans 13 amino acids. The CDR3 region has the DNA TGTGCCACCTCGGGCCTACACAGGGATACGCAGTATTTT. This codes for CATSGLHRDTQYF.

The chain uses TRBV2 and TRBJ2-7; 7 bases fit TRBD2. Per the germline V gene, CDR1 is SNHLY and CDR2 is FYNNEI. V shed 6 bases, J shed 5 bases, and the junction held 16 bases outside the gene matches. The CDR3 contains 16 residues. The CDR3 nucleotides are TGTGCCAGCAGCCCCCTTAGGGGACTACCCCCAGACGAGCAGTACTTC. Translation gives CASSPLRGLPPDEQYF.

The chain recombines TRBV6-6 with TRBJ2-1; TRBD1 aligns across 10 bases. Germline CDR1 MNHNY, CDR2 SVGAGI (reference sequence). The trim removed 4 bases at V and 8 bases at J, leaving 8 bases unmatched. This CDR3 is 15 amino acids long. The CDR3 loop reads CASSSRDRGSDEQFF. For the CDR3, the DNA is TGTGCCAGCAGTTCTCGGGACAGGGGTTCCGATGAGCAGTTCTTC.

V and J are TRBV6-6 and TRBJ2-5; D is ambiguous. The V gene lost 1 base and the J gene lost 3 bases, with 9 bases spanning the gap. The CDR3 length is 14 residues. The germline V gene has CDR1 MNHNY and CDR2 SVGAGI (reference sequence). The DNA for the CDR3 is TGTGCCAGCAGTTACTTCGGGTTGAAAGAGACCCAGTACTTC. Residues: CASSYFGLKETQYF.

The chain carries TRBV18 and TRBJ1-4; 8 bases are shared with TRBD1. The germline V gene encodes CDR1 KGHSH and CDR2 LQKENI. V shed 4 bases and J 7 bases; nucleotides not matched to a gene: 17. The CDR3 sequence is 18 residues long. CDR3 region: CASSRLMWDRRIREKLFF. CDR3 in DNA: TGTGCCAGCTCACGCCTGATGTGGGACAGGCGGATTCGTGAAAAACTGTTTTTT.

CDR3 sequence reads: CASSLFTADTQYF. In nucleotides, the CDR3 is TGTGCCAGCAGCTTATTTACGGCAGATACGCAGTATTTT. The gene calls are TRBV7-3 and TRBJ2-3; no firm D call. CDR3 size: 13 residues. Germline CDR1 SGHTA, CDR2 FQGTGA. Trimming removed 2 bases from V and 4 bases from J, with 7 bases in between.

With regard to this clone: Other DNA sequences in the sample encode the same CDR3. This rearrangement joins TRBV5-1 to TRBJ2-5; 11 nucleotides agree with TRBD1. Germline values: CDR1 SGHRS, CDR2 YFSETQ. The CDR3 contains 15 residues. V trimming: 4 bases; J trimming: 5 bases; junction bases outside the gene matches: 7. Here the CDR3 DNA reads TGCGCCAGCAGCCCCGGACAGGGGGCTGGGGAGACCCAGTACTTC. It is translated as CASSPGQGAGETQYF.

The chain recombines TRBV18 with TRBJ2-7, with D hard to call. There are 15 residues in the CDR3. V dropped 0 bases and J dropped 5 bases, with 14 bases sitting between them. Germline CDR1 is KGHSH and CDR2 is LQKENI. The CDR3 here is CASSPPSHISNEQYF. CDR3 DNA: TGTGCCAGCTCACCACCTTCTCACATATCAAACGAGCAGTACTTC.

The chain joins TRBV9 to TRBJ2-5; 14 bases are shared with TRBD2. The V and J ends lost 3 bases and 5 bases, in that order; junction bases with no gene match: 9. Germline V gene sequence: CDR1 SGDLS, CDR2 YYNGEE. This CDR3 is 17 amino acids long. DNA of the CDR3: TGTGCCAGCAGCGCGGGGACTAGCGGGAGCGGAGCGGAGACCCAGTACTTC. Protein: CASSAGTSGSGAETQYF. The full variable domain, with the rest looked up from reference TRBV9 and TRBJ2-5, is DSGVTQTPKHLITATGQRVTLRCSPRSGDLSVYWYQQSLDQGLQFLIQYYNGEERAKGNILERFSAQQFPDLHSELNLSSLELGDSALYFCASSAGTSGSGAETQYFGPGTRLLVL.

V gene TRBV10-3 combines with J gene TRBJ2-7, with 8 bases aligning to TRBD1. The CDR3 consists of 15 residues. Germline V lookup: CDR1 ENHRY, CDR2 SYGVKD. V shed 6 bases and J 5 bases; nucleotides not matched to a gene: 12. CDR3 amino acids: CAIRQTGTGADEQYF. The CDR3 bases are TGTGCCATCAGACAAACCGGGACAGGAGCCGACGAGCAGTACTTC.

This rearrangement joins TRBV7-2 to TRBJ2-2, with 13 nucleotides matching TRBD2. The CDR3 is 18 residues long. Germline CDR1 SGHTA, CDR2 FQGNSA. V trimming: 5 bases; J trimming: 3 bases; junction bases outside the gene matches: 9. CDR3 in amino acids: CASSLGRGLAGYTGELFF. Written as DNA, the CDR3 is TGTGCCAGCAGCCTGGGGCGGGGACTAGCGGGATACACCGGGGAGCTGTTTTTT.

The chain carries TRBV28 and TRBJ2-7, with TRBD1 matching 8 bases. The CDR3 consists of 14 residues. Germline loops: CDR1 MDHEN, CDR2 SYDVKM. The V gene end was trimmed by 6 bases and the J gene end by 0 bases; junction bases not matched to a gene: 4. For the CDR3, the DNA is TGTGCCAGCAGCCGGACAGGGAGCTCCTACGAGCAGTACTTC. Translating it yields CASSRTGSSYEQYF.

For this clone: Other nucleotide sequences in the sample specify the same CDR3. The rearrangement links TRBV18 to TRBJ1-2; D remains ambiguous. CDR1 is KGHSH and CDR2 is LQKENI in the germline V gene. V dropped 0 bases and J dropped 3 bases, with 5 bases sitting between them. The CDR3 is made up of 13 amino acids. The CDR3 DNA reads as TGTGCCAGCTCACCACCCGGGGACTATGGCTACACCTTC. Its protein product is CASSPPGDYGYTF.

The rearrangement joins TRBV6-1 to TRBJ2-7; 7 nucleotides match TRBD1. The CDR3 sequence is 14 residues long. V trimming: 8 bases; J trimming: 6 bases; junction bases outside the gene matches: 13. Germline V CDR1 and CDR2: MNHNS, SASEGT. The CDR3 DNA follows: TGTGCCAGCCTGGCGCACAGGGGACCGCCCGAGCAGTACTTC. This gives the protein CASLAHRGPPEQYF.

This sequence joins TRBV7-2 and TRBJ1-4; D remains unclear. The germline CDR1 and CDR2 sequences are SGHTA and FQGNSA. The ends were cut back, 2 bases at V and 7 bases at J, with 5 bases in the middle. This CDR3 region has 12 residues. The CDR3 loop reads CASSLTGEKLFF. CDR3 in DNA: TGTGCCAGCAGCTTAACGGGTGAAAAACTGTTTTTT.

The genes are TRBV6-1 and TRBJ2-2; D is uncertain. Germline V lookup: CDR1 MNHNS, CDR2 SASEGT. This CDR3 has 15 amino acids. V lost 4 bases, J lost 2 bases, and 11 bases lay in between. CDR3 in DNA: TGTGCCAGCAGTGGGTCCGTGGCTAACACCGGGGAGCTGTTTTTT. Its translation is CASSGSVANTGELFF.